This entry features one T cell receptor (beta chain) sequence. Its antigen is still unknown. This sample is part of a study of radiotherapy plus CTLA-4 blockade in lung cancer. On the study more broadly: Patients showed objective responses in about 20% of cases and disease control in roughly 34%.

The V and J ends lost 4 bases and 5 bases respectively, with 17 bases between them. The CDR3 covers 15 residues. Germline assignment: CDR1 KGHSH and CDR2 LQKENI. Those with chemo-refractory metastatic non-small-cell lung cancer were treated with focal radiation combined with CTLA-4 blockade using ipilimumab. Study-level findings and limits: TCR clones originating in tumors grew in number in blood after radiotherapy plus ipilimumab. Response, reportedly, was best predicted by interferon-beta along with early blood T cell clone dynamics.

This table comes from immunoSEQ multiplex PCR, and its TCRdb copy is limited to in-frame clones, with some not included. The table lists roughly 58,000 clones, roughly 79% of them singletons. The specimen comprised peripheral blood, sampled from a patient treated with radiotherapy plus ipilimumab. The source of this sequence is a human donor with non-small cell lung cancer whose response to radiotherapy plus ipilimumab could not be evaluated. J is TRBJ1-1 and V is TRBV18; D possibly corresponds to TRBD1 (6 bases). CDR3 in amino acids: CASSRGGDEGTEAFF. The CDR3 region has the DNA TGTGCCAGCTCACGAGGGGGGGATGAGGGAACTGAAGCTTTCTTT. The variable domain in full, completed from reference TRBV18 and TRBJ1-1, reads NAGVMQNPRHLVRRRGQEARLRCSPMKGHSHVYWYRQLPEEGLKFMVYLQKENIIDESGMPKERFSAEFPKEGPSILRIQQVVRGDSAAYFCASSRGGDEGTEAFFGQGTRLTVV.